Following are 2 T cell receptor beta chains from one sample sequenced in a study of T cell responses to AZD1222 COVID-19 vaccine (dated by TCRdb to about 2021). Library prep was done by the immunoSEQ multiplex PCR assay. Here the immuneACCESS table is served through TCRdb, limited to in-frame sequences with V and J called. Missing clones are a known gap in these copies; in checked studies unresolved V genes cover under half, and the rest lacks a known reason. The sample has 130,000 to 150,000 clones on record, more than 85% of them singletons. Together, the top ten hold about 3% of the sample. The intended sense of this specimen's time point label: baseline before first vaccination. Sequencing used peripheral blood, obtained on day 0 of AZD1222 vaccination. Receptor source: an adult in good health.

The CDR3 DNA reads TGTGCCAGCAGCTTGGGGCCCGATCAGCCCCAGCATTTT. Encoded protein: CASSLGPDQPQHF. The chain employs TRBV5-5 and TRBJ1-5; the D is unclear. Germline V gene lookup returns CDR1 SGHKS and CDR2 YYEKEE (reference sequence). CDR3 size: 13 residues. With 0 bases removed from V and 5 bases from J, the gap between germline ends came to 6 bases. Together with reference TRBV5-5 and TRBJ1-5, the CDR3 gives the full variable domain: DAGVTQSPTHLIKTRGQQVTLRCSPISGHKSVSWYQQVLGQGPQFIFQYYEKEERGRGNFPDRFSARQFPNYSSELNVNALLLGDSALYLCASSLGPDQPQHFGDGTRLSIL.

V is TRBV5-5 and J is TRBJ1-6, with unresolved D. In germline, CDR1 is SGHKS, CDR2 YYEKEE (reference sequence). This CDR3 is built from 17 residues. V was shortened by 0 bases and J by 0 bases, with 10 bases between the two germline ends. CDR3: CASSLALQSSYNSPLHF. The CDR3 DNA reads as TGTGCCAGCAGCTTGGCTTTACAGAGCTCCTATAATTCACCCCTCCACTTT.